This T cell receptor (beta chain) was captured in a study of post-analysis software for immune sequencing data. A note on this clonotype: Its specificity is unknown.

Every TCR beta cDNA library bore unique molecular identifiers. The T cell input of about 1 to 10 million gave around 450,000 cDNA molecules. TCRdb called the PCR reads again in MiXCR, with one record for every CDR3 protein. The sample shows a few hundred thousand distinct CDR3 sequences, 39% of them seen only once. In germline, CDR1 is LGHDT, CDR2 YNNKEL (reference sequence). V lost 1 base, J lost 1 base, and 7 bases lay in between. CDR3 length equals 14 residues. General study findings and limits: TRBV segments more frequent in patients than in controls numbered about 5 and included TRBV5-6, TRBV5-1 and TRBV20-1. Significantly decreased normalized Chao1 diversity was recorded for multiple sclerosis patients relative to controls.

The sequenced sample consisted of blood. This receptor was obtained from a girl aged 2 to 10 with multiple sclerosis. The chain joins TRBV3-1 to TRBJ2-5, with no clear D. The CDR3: CASSQAQVQETQYF. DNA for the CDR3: TGTGCCAGCAGCCAAGCACAAGTCCAAGAGACCCAGTACTTC.